What follows is one TCR beta chain and its context. Antigen unknown. The data stem from a study of cytomegalovirus exposure and HLA in healthy donors. Study-wide points: Rarity held for most TCR sequences, but there were some public TCRs that occurred in many donors. High specificity and sensitivity for cytomegalovirus status were reported for the classifier. Cytomegalovirus association was listed for about 180 TCR beta chains.

Assay: immunoSEQ multiplex PCR; the TCRdb copy retains only in-frame clones and omits some. The sample records about 360,000 clones, roughly 90% being singletons. The clonotype was recovered from a woman younger than 35 in good health and CMV-seronegative. Sequenced material: PBMCs.

CDR3 region: CASHPTGLGETQYF. CDR3 DNA: TGCGCCAGTCATCCGACAGGGCTTGGAGAGACCCAGTACTTC. The chain links TRBV5-1 to TRBJ2-5; TRBD1 matches 7 bases. The CDR3 loop spans 14 amino acids. The germline V gene encodes CDR1 SGHRS and CDR2 YFSETQ. V dropped 8 bases and J dropped 4; count of bases not matched to a gene: 11.